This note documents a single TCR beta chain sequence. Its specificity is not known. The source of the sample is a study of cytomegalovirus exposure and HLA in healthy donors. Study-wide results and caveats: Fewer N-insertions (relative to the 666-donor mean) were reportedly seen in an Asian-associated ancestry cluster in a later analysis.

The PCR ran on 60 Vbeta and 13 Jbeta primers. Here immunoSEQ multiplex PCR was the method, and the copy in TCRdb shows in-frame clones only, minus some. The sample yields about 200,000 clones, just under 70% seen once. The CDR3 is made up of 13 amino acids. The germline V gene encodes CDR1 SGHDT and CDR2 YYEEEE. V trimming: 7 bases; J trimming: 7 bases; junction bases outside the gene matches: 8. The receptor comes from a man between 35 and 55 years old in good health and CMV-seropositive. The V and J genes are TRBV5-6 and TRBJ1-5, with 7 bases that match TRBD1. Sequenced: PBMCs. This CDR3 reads CASQRGGGQPQHF. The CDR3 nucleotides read TGTGCCAGCCAGAGAGGGGGCGGACAGCCCCAGCATTTT.